Shown below are 19 T cell receptor beta chains from a single sample sequenced in a study of T cells in Graves' hyperthyroidism and ophthalmopathy. TCR beta CDR3 region amplification was performed from RNA transcripts. With the HTBI primer set, the TCR CDR3 went through a first round of RT-PCR. Each CDR3 protein gets one entry after TCRdb re-called the multiplex PCR reads with MiXCR. The table lists hundreds of thousands of distinct CDR3 sequences, under 20% of them singletons. Sample: blood. The receptor set was obtained from a young woman with Graves' hyperthyroidism.

The chain couples TRBV4-1 to TRBJ2-2; no definite D call. The CDR3 has 12 residues. Per the germline V gene, CDR1 is MGHRA and CDR2 is YSYEKL. V shed 4 bases and J shed 5 bases, with 5 bases lying between them. In DNA, the CDR3 is TGCGCCAGCAGCCGATCTACCGGGGAGCTGTTTTTT. It codes for CASSRSTGELFF.

This clonotype was counted at least ten times. This rearrangement joins TRBV10-3 to TRBJ1-1, with TRBD1 as a possible D gene (5 bases). CDR3 length: 13 amino acids. Trimming took off 8 bases at V and 5 bases at J, with 15 bases between the two ends. Germline CDR1 and CDR2: ENHRY and SYGVKD. The CDR3, as DNA: TGTGCCATCCATGGGGGACTAGGGACTGAAGCTTTCTTT. Amino acid sequence: CAIHGGLGTEAFF.

This clonotype showed up many times. V usage is TRBV12-3 or TRBV12-4 and J usage is TRBJ1-3, with 11 bases fitting TRBD1. The CDR3 has 15 amino acids. Trimming took 6 bases from V and 6 from J; bases not matched to a gene: 7. Here the CDR3 DNA reads TGTGCCAGCAGCCCACCGGGACAGGGGGTAAACACCATATATTTT. Translation: CASSPPGQGVNTIYF.

This clonotype appeared many times. V is TRBV28 and J is TRBJ2-7; 10 bases fit TRBD1. Trimming cost V 5 bases and J 2 bases; bases outside gene matches: 6. In germline, CDR1 is MDHEN, CDR2 SYDVKM. CDR3 length: 15 amino acids. The CDR3 here is CASSPGQGSTYEQYF. In DNA form, the CDR3 reads TGTGCCAGCAGTCCGGGACAGGGGAGTACCTACGAGCAGTACTTC.

This clonotype was seen many times. The genes are TRBV2 and TRBJ2-3; D possibly corresponds to TRBD1 (5 bases). Germline CDR1 is SNHLY and CDR2 is FYNNEI. The CDR3 contains 12 residues. CDR3 amino acids: CASSTDPDTQYF. The CDR3 bases are TGTGCAAGCTCGACAGATCCAGATACGCAGTATTTT.

This clonotype was counted many times. In DNA form, the CDR3 reads TGTGCCAGCAGCTTAGAGGTGACAGGGAGTGAGACCCAGTACTTC. It yields the protein CASSLEVTGSETQYF. The chain joins TRBV11-1 to TRBJ2-5; TRBD1 aligns across 7 bases. CDR1 and CDR2 (germline): SGHAT, FQDESV (reference sequence). Trimming cost V 1 base and J 5 bases; bases outside gene matches: 7. This CDR3 is 15 amino acids long.

As for this clonotype: Being one base from a much bigger clone, this may be a read error. This CDR3 is CSARRAEGASNEQFF. The DNA for the CDR3 is TGCAGTGCTCGACGGGCCGAGGGGGCCAGCAATGAGCAGTTCTTC. This chain connects TRBV20-1 to TRBJ2-1, with 7 bases lining up with TRBD1. Germline loops: CDR1 DFQATT, CDR2 SNEGSKA (reference sequence). CDR3 size: 15 residues. The V gene end was trimmed by 5 bases and the J gene end by 6 bases; junction bases not matched to a gene: 13.

Ten or more counts support this clonotype. This chain uses TRBV20-1 with TRBJ1-2; the match to TRBD1 covers 8 bases. With V trimmed by 5 bases and J by 3 bases, 5 bases remained unmatched. The germline V gene has CDR1 DFQATT and CDR2 SNEGSKA (reference sequence). The CDR3 runs 13 residues. This CDR3 is CSARQGTHYGYTF. Here the CDR3 DNA reads TGCAGTGCTCGACAGGGGACCCACTATGGCTACACCTTC.

The table lists this clonotype with many counts. This chain connects TRBV29-1 to TRBJ2-1, with D perhaps assigned TRBD1 or TRBD2 (5 bases each). CDR1 and CDR2 from the germline V gene are SQVTM and ANQGSEA. The CDR3 has 18 amino acids. Between the trimmed V and J ends, which lost 2 bases and 0 bases, there was a span of 20 bases. The CDR3 loop reads CSVELRPGTTSSYNEQFF. In DNA, the CDR3 is TGCAGCGTTGAACTTCGCCCGGGGACCACCAGCTCCTACAATGAGCAGTTCTTC.

This clonotype was counted only a few times. The chain recombines TRBV29-1 with TRBJ2-1; 11 bases are a match to TRBD2. The CDR3 spans 14 residues. With V trimmed by 1 base and J by 7 bases, 3 bases remained unmatched. The germline V gene has CDR1 SQVTM and CDR2 ANQGSEA. CDR3 residues: CSVEGLAGKNEQFF. The CDR3 nucleotides are TGCAGCGTTGAAGGACTAGCGGGAAAAAATGAGCAGTTCTTC.

This clonotype was observed a handful of times. V and J are TRBV30 and TRBJ2-7; D possibly corresponds to TRBD2 (5 bases). This CDR3 comprises 13 residues. Germline V gene data show CDR1 as GTSNPN and CDR2 as SVGIG (reference sequence). Trimming removed 2 bases from V and 2 bases from J, with 10 bases in between. The CDR3 here is CAWSLRATYEQYF. The CDR3 nucleotides are TGTGCCTGGAGTTTGAGGGCTACCTACGAGCAGTACTTC.

This clonotype was seen ten or more times. The CDR3 nucleotides read TGTGCCAGCAGCCCCCACATCGACAGCACACCATTCGGCGAGCAGTACTTC. Residues: CASSPHIDSTPFGEQYF. The chain has TRBV7-2 and TRBJ2-7; TRBD1 might be the D (5 bases). Per germline, CDR1 SGHTA and CDR2 FQGNSA. The CDR3 sequence is 17 residues long. The V and J ends lost 5 bases and 6 bases respectively, with 26 bases between them.

This clonotype was detected a few times. The rearrangement uses TRBV20-1 and TRBJ1-5; no clear D. The CDR3 has 13 residues. V lost 0 bases to trimming and J lost 1 base, with 4 bases between them. Germline lookup yields CDR1 DFQATT and CDR2 SNEGSKA (reference sequence). The CDR3 DNA is TGCAGTGCTAGAGACATCAGCAATCAGCCCCAGCATTTT. Translation: CSARDISNQPQHF.

DNA for the CDR3: TGTGCCAGCAGCATCCTACGGTTTCCCGGACTAGCGAGCAGGGAGGGTTACAATGAGCAGTTCTTC. It yields the protein CASSILRFPGLASREGYNEQFF. The J gene is TRBJ2-1, the V gene TRBV7-8; 9 positions agree with TRBD2. The germline CDR1 and CDR2 sequences are SGHVS and FQNEAQ. CDR3 length: 22 residues. With 5 bases clipped from V and 4 bases from J, the junction kept 27 bases outside the gene matches.

This clonotype occurred many times. The rearrangement uses TRBV3-1 and TRBJ1-5; D is unresolved. CDR1 and CDR2 (germline): LGHDT, YNNKEL (reference sequence). The CDR3 has 14 residues. Trimming pared 2 bases from V and 0 bases from J, leaving 5 bases between. Here the CDR3 reads CASSQQYSNQPQHF. CDR3 in DNA: TGTGCCAGCAGCCAACAGTATAGCAATCAGCCCCAGCATTTT.

This clonotype was recorded at least ten times. The J gene is TRBJ2-7, the V gene TRBV3-1; no firm D call. V gave up 3 bases and J gave up 3 bases, with 9 bases separating them. The CDR3 extends over 13 amino acids. Germline V gene data show CDR1 as LGHDT and CDR2 as YNNKEL (reference sequence). CDR3 amino acids: CASSHLRHYEQYF. As DNA, the CDR3 is TGTGCCAGCAGCCATCTTCGCCACTACGAGCAGTACTTC.

This clonotype was counted at least ten times. The gene calls are TRBV12-3 or TRBV12-4 and TRBJ1-2, with D perhaps matching TRBD1 (5 bases). The CDR3 runs 14 residues. The V gene lost 1 base and the J gene lost 8 bases, with 14 bases spanning the gap. The CDR3 reads CASSLGTGARGYTF. The CDR3 bases are TGTGCCAGCAGTTTAGGCACCGGGGCTCGGGGCTACACCTTC.

This clonotype has ten or more counts. The gene calls are TRBV12-3 or TRBV12-4 and TRBJ1-6; 9 nucleotides align to TRBD1. The CDR3 consists of 15 residues. Losses at the gene ends were 7 bases for V and 7 bases for J; bases not matched to a gene: 8. CDR3 nucleotides: TGTGCCAGCACTCAAAACAGGGGGCCCAATTCACCCCTCCACTTT. This sequence encodes CASTQNRGPNSPLHF.

This clonotype was detected a few times. The CDR3 DNA sequence: TGCAGTGCTAGAGTACAGGGGAGGGGCTACAATGAGCAGTTCTTC. Amino acids: CSARVQGRGYNEQFF. The J gene is TRBJ2-1, the V gene TRBV20-1; the D call may be TRBD1 or TRBD2 (7 bases each). V was clipped by 1 base and J by 3 bases, with 13 bases between them. The CDR3 length is 15 residues. The germline V gene encodes CDR1 DFQATT and CDR2 SNEGSKA (reference sequence).